Here is one T cell receptor (beta chain) with its context. Sequencing targeted TCR beta in blood CD8+ and CD4+ T cells. Through negative isolation, CD4+ and CD8+ T cells were obtained, while TEMRA cells were enriched using FACS. Trimming took 3 bases from V and 5 from J, leaving 7 bases between them. The CDR3 is made up of 11 amino acids. CDR1 and CDR2 from the germline V gene are DFQATT and SNEGSKA (reference sequence). The data are from a study of CD8 T cells in Susac syndrome. An amount of RNA that ranged from roughly 0.5 to 1 ug was reverse transcribed with random hexamers. Amplification of TCR beta CDR3 was carried out by immunoSEQ multiplex PCR, which covered 54 Vbeta and 13 Jbeta segments. Via MiXCR, TCRdb re-called the immunoSEQ multiplex PCR reads, giving one row per CDR3 protein. The sample includes roughly 180,000 distinct CDR3 sequences, 85% to 95% seen only once; the top ten take around 0.1%.

The specimen sequenced was CD4+ T cells from PBMCs. This sequence joins TRBV20-1 and TRBJ1-1; D not certain. The receptor comes from a human donor with multiple sclerosis. The CDR3 here is CSASPVTEAFF. The CDR3, as DNA: TGCAGTGCTAGCCCGGTTACTGAAGCTTTCTTT.